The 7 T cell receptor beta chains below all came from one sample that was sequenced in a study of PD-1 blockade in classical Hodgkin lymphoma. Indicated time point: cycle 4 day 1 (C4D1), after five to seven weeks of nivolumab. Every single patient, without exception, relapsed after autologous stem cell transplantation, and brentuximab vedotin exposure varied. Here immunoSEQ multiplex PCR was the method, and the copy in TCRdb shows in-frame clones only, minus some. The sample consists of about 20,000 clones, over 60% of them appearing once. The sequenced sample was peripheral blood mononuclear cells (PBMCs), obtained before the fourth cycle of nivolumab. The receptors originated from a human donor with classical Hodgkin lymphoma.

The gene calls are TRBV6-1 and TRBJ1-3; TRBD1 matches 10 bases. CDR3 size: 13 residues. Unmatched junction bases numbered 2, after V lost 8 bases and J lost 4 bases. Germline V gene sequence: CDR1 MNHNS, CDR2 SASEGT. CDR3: CASDRGPGNTIYF. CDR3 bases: TGTGCCAGCGACAGGGGGCCAGGAAACACCATATATTTT.

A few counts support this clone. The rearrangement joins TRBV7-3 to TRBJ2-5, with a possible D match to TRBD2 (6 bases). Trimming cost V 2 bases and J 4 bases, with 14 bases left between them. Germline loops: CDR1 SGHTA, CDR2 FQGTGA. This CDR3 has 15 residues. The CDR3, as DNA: TGTGCCAGCAGCTTATTTGGTAGGGGAGGAGAGACCCAGTACTTC. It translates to CASSLFGRGGETQYF.

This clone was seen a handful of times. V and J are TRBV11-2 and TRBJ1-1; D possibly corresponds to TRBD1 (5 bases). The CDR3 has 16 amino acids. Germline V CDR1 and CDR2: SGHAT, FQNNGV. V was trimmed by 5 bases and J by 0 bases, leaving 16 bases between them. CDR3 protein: CASSVSGFRVNTEAFF. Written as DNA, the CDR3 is TGTGCCAGCAGCGTCTCAGGGTTTCGGGTGAACACTGAAGCTTTCTTT. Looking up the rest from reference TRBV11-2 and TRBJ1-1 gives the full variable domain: EAGVAQSPRYKIIEKRQSVAFWCNPISGHATLYWYQQILGQGPKLLIQFQNNGVVDDSQLPKDRFSAERLKGVDSTLKIQPAKLEDSAVYLCASSVSGFRVNTEAFFGQGTRLTVV.

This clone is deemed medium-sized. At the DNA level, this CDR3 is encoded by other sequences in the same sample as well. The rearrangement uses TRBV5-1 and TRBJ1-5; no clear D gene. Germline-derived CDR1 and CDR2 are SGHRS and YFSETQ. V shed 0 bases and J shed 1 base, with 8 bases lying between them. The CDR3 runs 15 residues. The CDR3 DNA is TGCGCCAGCAGCTTGGTAGGAGGCAGCAATCAGCCCCAGCATTTT. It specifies CASSLVGGSNQPQHF.

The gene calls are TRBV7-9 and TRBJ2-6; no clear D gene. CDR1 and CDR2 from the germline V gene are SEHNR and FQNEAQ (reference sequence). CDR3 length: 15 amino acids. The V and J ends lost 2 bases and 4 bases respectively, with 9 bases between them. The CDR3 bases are TGTGCCAGCAGCTTAAGCGAGGCCGGGGCCAACGTCCTGACTTTC. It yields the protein CASSLSEAGANVLTF.

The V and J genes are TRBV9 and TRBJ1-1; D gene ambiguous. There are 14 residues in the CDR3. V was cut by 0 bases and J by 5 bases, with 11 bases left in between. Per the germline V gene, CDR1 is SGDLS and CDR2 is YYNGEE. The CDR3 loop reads CASSVEGMRTEAFF. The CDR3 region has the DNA TGTGCCAGCAGCGTAGAGGGTATGAGAACTGAAGCTTTCTTT.

The CDR3 DNA reads TGTGCCAGCAGCGGCAGGACCTACGAGCAGTACTTC. Protein product: CASSGRTYEQYF. The gene calls are TRBV11-2 and TRBJ2-7; D gene unclear. The CDR3 spans 12 residues. Germline CDR1 reads SGHAT; CDR2 reads FQNNGV. V lost 5 bases and J 2 bases, leaving 7 bases between the germline ends. The whole variable domain, filled in from reference TRBV11-2 and TRBJ2-7, reads EAGVAQSPRYKIIEKRQSVAFWCNPISGHATLYWYQQILGQGPKLLIQFQNNGVVDDSQLPKDRFSAERLKGVDSTLKIQPAKLEDSAVYLCASSGRTYEQYFGPGTRLTVT.